This T cell receptor (beta chain) was recovered during a study of patients and donors after allogeneic stem cell transplantation. From germline, CDR1 is DFQATT and CDR2 SNEGSKA (reference sequence). Trimming took off 2 bases at V and 0 bases at J, with 14 bases between the two ends. CDR3 length: 16 residues. TCRdb re-derived calls from the RT-PCR reads in MiXCR, one entry per CDR3 protein. The table records 920,000 or so distinct CDR3 sequences, 15% to 20% of them present only once. The gene calls are TRBV20-1 and TRBJ2-1; D is perhaps TRBD2 (5 bases). The sequencing input was blood, either unsorted or a sorted T cell fraction (not recorded which). This receptor was obtained from a human donor who was either an allogeneic HSCT recipient or a stem cell or donor lymphocyte infusion donor (not recorded which). It is not recorded whose cells these are; they may come from a transplant donor. DNA of the CDR3: TGCAGTGCTAGATCCCTCGGGGAGAGCTCCTACAATGAGCAGTTCTTC. This codes for CSARSLGESSYNEQFF.